This TCR beta chain came from a study of T cells in Graves' hyperthyroidism and ophthalmopathy. Amplified TCR beta CDR3 regions came from RNA transcripts. Researchers ran a first-round RT-PCR on the TCR CDR3 using the HTBI primer set. TCRdb re-derived calls from the multiplex PCR reads in MiXCR, one entry per CDR3 protein. This sample has about 480,000 distinct CDR3 sequences, with approximately 24% found just once. The CDR3 totals 12 residues. V was pared by 6 bases and J by 4 bases, with 10 bases between. Germline-derived CDR1 and CDR2 are DFQATT and SNEGSKA (reference sequence). The receptor was derived from a woman between 25 and 40 years old with Graves' ophthalmopathy. Sequenced input: blood. This chain connects TRBV20-1 to TRBJ1-5; D perhaps matches TRBD1 (6 bases). CDR3 bases: TGCAGTGCAGGACAGTCGAATCAGCCCCAGCATTTT. Protein: CSAGQSNQPQHF.